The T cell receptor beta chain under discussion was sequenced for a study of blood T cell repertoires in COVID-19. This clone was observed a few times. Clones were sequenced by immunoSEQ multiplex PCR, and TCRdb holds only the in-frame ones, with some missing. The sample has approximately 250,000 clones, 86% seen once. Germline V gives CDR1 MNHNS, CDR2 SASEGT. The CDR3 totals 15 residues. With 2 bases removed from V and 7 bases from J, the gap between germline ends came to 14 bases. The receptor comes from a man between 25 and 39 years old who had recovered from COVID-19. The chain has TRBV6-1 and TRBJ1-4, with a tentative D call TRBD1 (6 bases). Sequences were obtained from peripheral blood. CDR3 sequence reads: CASSEPPGDGEKLFF. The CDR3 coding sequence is TGTGCCAGCAGTGAACCGCCAGGGGACGGTGAAAAACTGTTTTTT.